These 11 T cell receptor beta chains originate from one sample sequenced in a study of blood T cell repertoires in COVID-19. Assay used: immunoSEQ multiplex PCR; TCRdb lists only in-frame clones, some missing. The sample holds some 82,000 clones, 65% to 85% seen once. The specimen sequenced was peripheral blood. The receptors were sampled from an elderly man with active or convalescent COVID-19.

This chain connects TRBV5-6 to TRBJ1-1; the match to TRBD1 covers 7 bases. Germline V gene lookup returns CDR1 SGHDT and CDR2 YYEEEE. This CDR3 contains 13 residues. The J segment lost 6 bases and the V segment lost 5 bases, leaving 7 bases of the junction unmatched. The CDR3 protein is CASSKYQGAEAFF. The CDR3 DNA reads as TGTGCCAGCAGTAAATATCAGGGGGCTGAAGCTTTCTTT.

The V call is TRBV5-1, the J call TRBJ2-1; tentatively, D is TRBD1 (5 bases). V was trimmed by 6 bases and J by 0 bases, leaving 13 bases between them. The CDR3 loop spans 15 amino acids. The germline V gene encodes CDR1 SGHRS and CDR2 YFSETQ. CDR3 sequence (DNA): TGCGCCAGCACCGGACCCGACAGCTCCTACAATGAGCAGTTCTTC. It specifies CASTGPDSSYNEQFF.

The chain is built from TRBV2 and TRBJ2-1; D ambiguous. Germline CDR1 and CDR2: SNHLY and FYNNEI. The CDR3 extends over 12 amino acids. Trimming took 6 bases from V and 8 from J, leaving 11 bases between them. The CDR3 is CASRPQFDEQFF. The CDR3 region has the DNA TGTGCCAGCAGGCCACAGTTCGATGAGCAGTTCTTC.

V gene TRBV11-2 combines with J gene TRBJ2-5; 7 nucleotides line up with TRBD2. Per germline, CDR1 SGHAT and CDR2 FQNNGV. The CDR3 sequence is 14 residues long. V trimming: 4 bases; J trimming: 4 bases; junction bases outside the gene matches: 6. The DNA of the CDR3 is TGTGCCAGCAGCTCGGGACCGGGAGGAGAGACCCAGTACTTC. Translating it yields CASSSGPGGETQYF.

Only a few counts were recorded for this clone. CDR3: CASSRYYDGYTF. The DNA of the CDR3 is TGTGCCAGCAGTCGGTACTACGATGGCTACACCTTC. The V call is TRBV6-6, the J call TRBJ1-2; unclear D gene. CDR3 length: 12 amino acids. Trimming stripped 5 bases from V and 6 bases from J, with 10 bases between. The germline V gene has CDR1 MNHNY and CDR2 SVGAGI (reference sequence).

The V gene is TRBV29-1, the J gene TRBJ2-1; TRBD1 matches 9 bases. V was pared by 3 bases and J by 4 bases, with 10 bases of the junction left unmatched. The germline CDR1 and CDR2 sequences are SQVTM and ANQGSEA. The CDR3 extends over 16 amino acids. The CDR3: CSVDGLVGQGYNEQFF. CDR3 bases: TGCAGCGTTGATGGTCTGGTGGGACAGGGTTACAATGAGCAGTTCTTC.

A note on this clone: This CDR3 is also generated by other DNA sequences in the sample. The V gene is TRBV6-5, the J gene TRBJ1-5, with a weak D call TRBD1 (6 bases). The V gene's germline CDR1 is MNHEY and CDR2 SVGAGI. The CDR3 extends over 15 amino acids. Trimming stripped 5 bases from V and 1 base from J, with 12 bases between. CDR3 DNA: TGTGCCAGCAGTACAACAGGGTTGAGCAATCAGCCCCAGCATTTT. It translates to CASSTTGLSNQPQHF.

The chain carries TRBV5-1 and TRBJ2-1; 7 bases are a match to TRBD2. The V segment lost 0 bases and the J segment 3 bases; nucleotides outside the gene matches: 0. Germline V lookup: CDR1 SGHRS, CDR2 YFSETQ. The CDR3 covers 14 residues. The CDR3 nucleotides read TGCGCCAGCAGCTTGGCTAGCGGCTACAATGAGCAGTTCTTC. This codes for CASSLASGYNEQFF.

This clone was counted a single time. CDR3 sequence reads: CASEDRNNSPLHF. The CDR3 region has the DNA TGTGCCAGCGAAGACAGGAATAATTCACCCCTCCACTTT. The rearrangement joins TRBV6-5 to TRBJ1-6, with D perhaps TRBD1 (6 bases). The CDR3 is made up of 13 amino acids. CDR1 and CDR2 from the germline V gene are MNHEY and SVGAGI. V was clipped by 8 bases and J by 5 bases, with 10 bases between them.

The J gene is TRBJ1-5, the V gene TRBV3-1 (or the pseudogene TRBV3-2); unclear D gene. CDR3 length: 14 residues. V lost 0 bases to trimming and J lost 7 bases, with 10 bases between them. CDR1 and CDR2 from the germline V gene are LGHDT and YNNKEL (reference sequence). CDR3 region: CASSQDRREQPQHF. The CDR3 bases are TGTGCCAGCAGCCAAGATCGGAGAGAGCAGCCCCAGCATTTT.

This chain links TRBV30 with TRBJ1-6, with D uncertain. Trimming removed 3 bases at V and 9 bases at J, with 9 bases between. The germline CDR1 and CDR2 sequences are GTSNPN and SVGIG (reference sequence). The CDR3 loop spans 12 amino acids. CDR3 in amino acids: CAWSPTGSPLHF. In nucleotides, the CDR3 is TGTGCCTGGAGCCCAACGGGTTCACCCCTCCACTTT.